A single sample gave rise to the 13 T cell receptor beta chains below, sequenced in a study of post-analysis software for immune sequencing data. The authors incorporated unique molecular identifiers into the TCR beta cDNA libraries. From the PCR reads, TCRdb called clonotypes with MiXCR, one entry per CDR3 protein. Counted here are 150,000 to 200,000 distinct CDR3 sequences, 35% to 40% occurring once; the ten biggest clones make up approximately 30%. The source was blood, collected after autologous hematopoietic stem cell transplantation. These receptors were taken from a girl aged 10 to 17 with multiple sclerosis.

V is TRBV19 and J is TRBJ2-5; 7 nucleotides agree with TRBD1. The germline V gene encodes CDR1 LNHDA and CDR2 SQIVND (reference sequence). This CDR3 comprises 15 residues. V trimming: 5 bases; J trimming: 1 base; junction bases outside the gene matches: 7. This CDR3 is CASSPRQGIQETQYF. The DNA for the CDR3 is TGTGCCAGTAGTCCTCGACAGGGTATCCAAGAGACCCAGTACTTC.

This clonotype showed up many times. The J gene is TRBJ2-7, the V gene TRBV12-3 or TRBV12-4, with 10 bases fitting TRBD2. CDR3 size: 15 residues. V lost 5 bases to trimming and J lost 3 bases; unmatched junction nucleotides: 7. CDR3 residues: CASSPQLAGNYEQYF. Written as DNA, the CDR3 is TGTGCCAGCAGTCCCCAACTAGCGGGGAACTACGAGCAGTACTTC.

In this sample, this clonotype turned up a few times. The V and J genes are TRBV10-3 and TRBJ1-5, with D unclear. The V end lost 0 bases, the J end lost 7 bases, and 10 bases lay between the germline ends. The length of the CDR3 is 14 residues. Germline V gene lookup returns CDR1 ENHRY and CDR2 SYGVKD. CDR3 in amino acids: CAISESRVEQPQHF. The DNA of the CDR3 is TGTGCCATCAGTGAGTCGAGGGTTGAACAGCCCCAGCATTTT.

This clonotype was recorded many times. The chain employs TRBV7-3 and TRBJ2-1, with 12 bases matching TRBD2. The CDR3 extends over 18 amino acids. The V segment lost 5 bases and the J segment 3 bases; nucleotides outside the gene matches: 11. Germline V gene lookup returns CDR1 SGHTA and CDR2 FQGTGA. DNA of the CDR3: TGTGCCAGCAGCCCTAGAGGTCTAGCGGGAGGGGTCTACAATGAGCAGTTCTTC. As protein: CASSPRGLAGGVYNEQFF.

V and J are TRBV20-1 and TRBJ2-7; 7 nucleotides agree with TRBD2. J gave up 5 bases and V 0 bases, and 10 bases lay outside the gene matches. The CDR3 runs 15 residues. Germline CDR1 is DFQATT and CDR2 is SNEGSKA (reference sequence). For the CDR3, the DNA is TGCAGTGCTAGAGATACCGGGAGGTCCGGTCACGAGCAGTACTTC. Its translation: CSARDTGRSGHEQYF.

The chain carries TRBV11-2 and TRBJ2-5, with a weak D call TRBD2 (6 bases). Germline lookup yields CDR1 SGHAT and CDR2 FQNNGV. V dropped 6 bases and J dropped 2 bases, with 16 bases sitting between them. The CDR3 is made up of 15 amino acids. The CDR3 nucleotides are TGTGCCAGCAGTCTTGGCGGGATTATACAAGAGACCCAGTACTTC. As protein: CASSLGGIIQETQYF. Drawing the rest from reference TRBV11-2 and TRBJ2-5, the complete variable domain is EAGVAQSPRYKIIEKRQSVAFWCNPISGHATLYWYQQILGQGPKLLIQFQNNGVVDDSQLPKDRFSAERLKGVDSTLKIQPAKLEDSAVYLCASSLGGIIQETQYFGPGTRLLVL.

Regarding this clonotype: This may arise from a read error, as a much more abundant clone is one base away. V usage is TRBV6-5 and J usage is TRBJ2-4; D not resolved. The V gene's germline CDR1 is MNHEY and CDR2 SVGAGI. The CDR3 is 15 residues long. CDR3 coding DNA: TGTGCCGGCAGATCCCCGAGGACAGCCAAAAACATTCAGTACTTC. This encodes CAGRSPRTAKNIQYF.

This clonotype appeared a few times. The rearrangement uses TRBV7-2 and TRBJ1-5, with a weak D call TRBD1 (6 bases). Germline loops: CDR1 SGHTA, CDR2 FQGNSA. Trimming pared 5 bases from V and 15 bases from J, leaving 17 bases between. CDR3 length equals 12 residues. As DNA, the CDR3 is TGTGCCAGCAGCCCAAATACAGGGAAATGGCATTTT. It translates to CASSPNTGKWHF.

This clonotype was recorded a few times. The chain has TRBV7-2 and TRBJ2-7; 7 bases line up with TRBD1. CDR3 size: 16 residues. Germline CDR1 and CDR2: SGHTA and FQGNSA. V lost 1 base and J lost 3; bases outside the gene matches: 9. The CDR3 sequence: CASSLDSDRRYYEQYF. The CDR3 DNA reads TGTGCCAGCAGCTTAGACTCGGACAGGCGATACTACGAGCAGTACTTC. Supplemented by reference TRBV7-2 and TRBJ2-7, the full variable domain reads GAGVSQSPSNKVTEKGKDVELRCDPISGHTALYWYRQSLGQGLEFLIYFQGNSAPDKSGLPSDRFSAERTGGSVSTLTIQRTQQEDSAVYLCASSLDSDRRYYEQYFGPGTRLTVT.

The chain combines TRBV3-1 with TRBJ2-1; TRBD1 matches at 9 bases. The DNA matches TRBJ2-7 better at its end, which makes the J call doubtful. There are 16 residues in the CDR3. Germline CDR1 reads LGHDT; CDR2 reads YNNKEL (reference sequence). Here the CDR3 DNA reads TGTGCCAGCAGCCATGAAACCGGGACAGGGTCCTACGAGCAGTACTTC. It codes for CASSHETGTGSYEQYF.

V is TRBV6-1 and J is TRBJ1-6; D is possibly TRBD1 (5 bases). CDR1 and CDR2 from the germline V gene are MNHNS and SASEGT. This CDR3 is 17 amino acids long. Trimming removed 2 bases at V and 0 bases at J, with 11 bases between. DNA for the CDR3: TGTGCCAGCAGTGAACAGGGATCCGGCTCCTATAATTCACCCCTCCACTTT. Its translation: CASSEQGSGSYNSPLHF.

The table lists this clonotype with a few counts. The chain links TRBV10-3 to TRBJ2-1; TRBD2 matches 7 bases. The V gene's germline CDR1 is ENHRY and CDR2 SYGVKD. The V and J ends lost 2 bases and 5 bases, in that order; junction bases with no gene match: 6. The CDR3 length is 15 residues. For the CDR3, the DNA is TGTGCCATCAGTGAGCGGGGGGAGTGGAACAATGAGCAGTTCTTC. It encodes CAISERGEWNNEQFF.

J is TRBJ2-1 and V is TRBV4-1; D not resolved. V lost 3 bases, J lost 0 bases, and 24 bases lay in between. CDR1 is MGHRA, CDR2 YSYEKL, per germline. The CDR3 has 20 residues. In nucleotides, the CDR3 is TGCGCCAGCAGCCATCCGGGTCTCCTTAAGTCACCCAGCTCCTACAATGAGCAGTTCTTC. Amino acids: CASSHPGLLKSPSSYNEQFF.